The source of this T cell receptor (beta chain) is a study of Graves' ophthalmopathy and Graves' hyperthyroidism. Moderately to severely active ophthalmopathy under 3 months, CAS at least 3, NOSPECS at least 4. With 10 bases clipped from V and 4 bases from J, the junction kept 12 bases outside the gene matches. The germline gives CDR1 MGHDK, CDR2 SYGVNS. The CDR3 loop spans 16 amino acids. RNA transcripts yielded amplified TCR beta CDR3 regions. First-round RT-PCR relied on HTBI primers, and a second-round multiplex PCR came next. TCRdb reprocessed the multiplex PCR reads with MiXCR, giving one entry per CDR3 protein. The sample contains 740,000 or so distinct CDR3 sequences, 35% to 50% of which appear only once.

The rearrangement links TRBV25-1 to TRBJ2-6; 8 bases line up with TRBD2. The clonotype comes from an adult man with Graves' ophthalmopathy. The sample taken for sequencing was peripheral blood. The CDR3 sequence is CATSGRGGPGANVLTF. The CDR3 nucleotides read TGTGCCACCTCGGGACGGGGGGGACCGGGGGCCAACGTCCTGACTTTC. Together with reference TRBV25-1 and TRBJ2-6, the CDR3 gives the full variable domain: EADIYQTPRYLVIGTGKKITLECSQTMGHDKMYWYQQDPGMELHLIHYSYGVNSTEKGDLSSESTVSRIRTEHFPLTLESARPSHTSQYLCATSGRGGPGANVLTFGAGSRLTVL.